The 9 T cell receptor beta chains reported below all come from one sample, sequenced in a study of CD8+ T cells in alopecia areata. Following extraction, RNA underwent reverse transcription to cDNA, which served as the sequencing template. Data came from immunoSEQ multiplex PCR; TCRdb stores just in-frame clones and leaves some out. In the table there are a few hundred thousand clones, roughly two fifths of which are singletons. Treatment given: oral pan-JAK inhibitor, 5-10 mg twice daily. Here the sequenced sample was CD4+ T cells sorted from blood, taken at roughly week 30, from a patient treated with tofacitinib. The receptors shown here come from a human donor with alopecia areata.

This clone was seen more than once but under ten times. The CDR3 nucleotides read TGTGCCAGCAGTTTATCCCCGAGGGGTCCCAACTATGGCTACACCTTC. This encodes CASSLSPRGPNYGYTF. The J gene is TRBJ1-2, the V gene TRBV28; tentatively, D is TRBD1 (5 bases). The CDR3 runs to 16 residues. Germline CDR1 is MDHEN and CDR2 is SYDVKM. The V and J ends lost 1 base and 2 bases respectively, with 14 bases between them.

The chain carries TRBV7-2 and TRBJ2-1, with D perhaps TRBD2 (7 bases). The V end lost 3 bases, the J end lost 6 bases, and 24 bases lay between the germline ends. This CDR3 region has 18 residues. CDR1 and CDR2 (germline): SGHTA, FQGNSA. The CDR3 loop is CASSLGKGGARTLNEQFF. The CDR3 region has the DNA TGTGCCAGCAGCTTGGGGAAAGGGGGGGCGAGAACCCTCAATGAGCAGTTCTTC.

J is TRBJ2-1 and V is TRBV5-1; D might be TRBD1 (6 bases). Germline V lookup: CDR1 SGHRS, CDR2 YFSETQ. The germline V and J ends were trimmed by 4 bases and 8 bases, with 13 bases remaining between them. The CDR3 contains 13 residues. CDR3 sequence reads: CASSRDNYDEQFF. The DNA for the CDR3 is TGCGCCAGCAGCAGGGACAATTACGATGAGCAGTTCTTC.

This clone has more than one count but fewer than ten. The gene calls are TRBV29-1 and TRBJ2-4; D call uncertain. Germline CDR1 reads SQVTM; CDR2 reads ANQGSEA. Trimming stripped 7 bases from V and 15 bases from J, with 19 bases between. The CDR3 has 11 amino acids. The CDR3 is CSESCHNPRYF. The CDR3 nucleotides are TGCAGCGAAAGTTGTCATAACCCCCGGTACTTC.

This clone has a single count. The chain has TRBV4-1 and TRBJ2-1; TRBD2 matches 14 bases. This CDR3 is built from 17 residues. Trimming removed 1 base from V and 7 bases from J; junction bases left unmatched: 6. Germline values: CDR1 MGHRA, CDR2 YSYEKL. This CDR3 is CASSQGAGTSGSNEQFF. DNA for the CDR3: TGCGCCAGCAGCCAAGGGGCCGGGACTAGCGGGAGTAATGAGCAGTTCTTC.

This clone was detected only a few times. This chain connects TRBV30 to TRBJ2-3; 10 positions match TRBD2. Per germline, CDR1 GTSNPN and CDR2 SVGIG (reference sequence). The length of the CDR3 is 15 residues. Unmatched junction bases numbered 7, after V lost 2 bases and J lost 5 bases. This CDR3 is CAWSSGLAGVDTQYF. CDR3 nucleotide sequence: TGTGCCTGGAGTTCCGGCCTAGCGGGAGTAGATACGCAGTATTTT.

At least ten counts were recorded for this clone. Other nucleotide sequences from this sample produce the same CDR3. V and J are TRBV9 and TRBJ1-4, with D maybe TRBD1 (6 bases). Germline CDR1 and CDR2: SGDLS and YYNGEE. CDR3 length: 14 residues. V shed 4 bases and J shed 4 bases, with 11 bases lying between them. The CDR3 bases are TGTGCCAGCAGCCCCCGGACAGATAATGAAAAACTGTTTTTT. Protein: CASSPRTDNEKLFF.

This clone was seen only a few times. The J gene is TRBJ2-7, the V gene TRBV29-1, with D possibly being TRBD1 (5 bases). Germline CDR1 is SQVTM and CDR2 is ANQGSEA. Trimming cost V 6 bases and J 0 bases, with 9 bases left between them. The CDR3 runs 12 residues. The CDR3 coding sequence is TGCAGCGTGGCGGACACCTCCTACGAGCAGTACTTC. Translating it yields CSVADTSYEQYF.

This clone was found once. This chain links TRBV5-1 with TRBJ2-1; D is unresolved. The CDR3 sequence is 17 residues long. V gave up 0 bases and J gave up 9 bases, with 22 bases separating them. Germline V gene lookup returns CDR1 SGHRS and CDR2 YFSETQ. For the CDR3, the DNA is TGCGCCAGCAGCTTGGCCGTGGTTACAGTCCCCCCGGGTGAGCAGTTCTTC. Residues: CASSLAVVTVPPGEQFF.